The 21 T cell receptor beta chains below come from one sample, sequenced in a study of blood T cell repertoires in COVID-19. Assay: immunoSEQ multiplex PCR; the TCRdb copy retains only in-frame clones and omits some. The sample yields 140,000 to 150,000 clones, less than 90% seen once. The sequenced sample was peripheral blood. The receptor source for this set is a human donor with COVID-19, enrolled during active disease. The donor label of this sample is uncertain.

The J gene is TRBJ2-5, the V gene TRBV10-3; 11 bases are a match to TRBD2. The V gene's germline CDR1 is ENHRY and CDR2 SYGVKD. The CDR3 totals 15 residues. V shed 4 bases, J shed 5 bases, and the junction held 6 bases outside the gene matches. The CDR3 spells CAISGGTSGRETQYF. The CDR3 region has the DNA TGTGCCATCAGTGGTGGGACTAGCGGTCGCGAGACCCAGTACTTC.

This chain connects TRBV6-6 to TRBJ1-5, with D perhaps matching TRBD1 (5 bases). V dropped 6 bases and J dropped 1 base, with 16 bases sitting between them. Germline loops: CDR1 MNHNY, CDR2 SVGAGI (reference sequence). The CDR3 sequence is 16 residues long. The CDR3 spells CASSAPGGLSNQPQHF. CDR3 nucleotides: TGTGCCAGCAGCGCACCCGGGGGGTTAAGCAATCAGCCCCAGCATTTT.

This chain connects TRBV10-1 to TRBJ1-2; D remains unclear. Germline values: CDR1 WNHNN, CDR2 SYGVQD (reference sequence). The CDR3 is 13 amino acids. V lost 6 bases to trimming and J lost 0 bases, with 8 bases between them. In DNA, the CDR3 is TGCGCCAGCAGCCCGGGAGCTAACTATGGCTACACCTTC. Amino acids: CASSPGANYGYTF.

CDR3 DNA: TGTGCCACGGGGGGTGGAGGGGAGACCCAGTACTTC. This translates into CATGGGGETQYF. This rearrangement joins TRBV3-1 (or the pseudogene TRBV3-2) to TRBJ2-5, with 7 bases aligning to TRBD2. The ends lost 10 bases at V and 5 bases at J; junction bases unmatched: 7. The CDR3 covers 12 residues. Germline lookup yields CDR1 LGHDT and CDR2 YNNKEL (reference sequence).

This chain joins TRBV27 and TRBJ2-7; 8 bases agree with TRBD1. Per the germline V gene, CDR1 is MNHEY and CDR2 is SMNVEV (reference sequence). This CDR3 spans 16 amino acids. The junction had 16 bases not matched to a gene; V was cut back by 5 bases and J by 7 bases. The CDR3 is CASSQDAPRTGREQYF. In DNA form, the CDR3 reads TGTGCCAGCAGTCAAGATGCCCCGAGGACAGGGCGGGAGCAGTACTTC.

The CDR3 region is CASRRADTDTQYF. CDR3 in DNA: TGTGCCAGCAGACGAGCCGACACAGATACGCAGTATTTT. V gene TRBV2 combines with J gene TRBJ2-3; D remains ambiguous. CDR1 and CDR2 from the germline V gene are SNHLY and FYNNEI. This CDR3 contains 13 residues. Deletions cut 6 bases from V and 2 bases from J, with 9 bases between.

The rearrangement joins TRBV4-1 to TRBJ1-6; 8 bases align to TRBD1. The CDR3 has 17 amino acids. Germline V gene sequence: CDR1 MGHRA, CDR2 YSYEKL. The V segment lost 1 base and the J segment 2 bases; nucleotides outside the gene matches: 4. CDR3 loop: CASSQGPTGAYNSPLHF. The CDR3 DNA is TGCGCCAGCAGCCAAGGCCCGACAGGGGCCTATAATTCACCCCTCCACTTT.

This clone was seen more than once but under ten times. The V gene is TRBV23-1, the J gene TRBJ1-2; D is possibly TRBD1 (5 bases). TRBV23-1 is annotated as an ORF whose role is uncertain. The CDR3 totals 15 residues. Trimming pared 1 base from V and 4 bases from J, leaving 13 bases between. CDR3 bases: TGCGCCAGCAGTCAATGGGGCAGGGCTGGCTATGGCTACACCTTC. This sequence encodes CASSQWGRAGYGYTF.

This clone was detected once. V and J are TRBV6-5 and TRBJ2-2; 7 bases line up with TRBD2. Germline V CDR1 and CDR2: MNHEY, SVGAGI. With V trimmed by 8 bases and J by 5 bases, 2 bases remained unmatched. The length of the CDR3 is 12 residues. CDR3 coding DNA: TGTGCCAGCTCGGGGGGTACCGGGGAGCTGTTTTTT. Protein product: CASSGGTGELFF.

The chain links TRBV2 to TRBJ2-5; 8 bases fit TRBD1. The germline V gene encodes CDR1 SNHLY and CDR2 FYNNEI. Trimming took 7 bases from V and 4 from J; bases not matched to a gene: 5. The CDR3 is made up of 13 amino acids. The CDR3: CASNTGQGETQYF. Here the CDR3 DNA reads TGTGCCAGCAACACCGGACAGGGAGAGACCCAGTACTTC.

J is TRBJ2-7 and V is TRBV10-3; D might be TRBD2 (5 bases). The CDR3 runs to 13 residues. In germline, CDR1 is ENHRY, CDR2 SYGVKD. The V gene lost 7 bases and the J gene lost 5 bases, with 15 bases spanning the gap. DNA for the CDR3: TGTGCCATCACCTCGAGCGGTGGTCACGAGCAGTACTTC. Translating it yields CAITSSGGHEQYF.

V is TRBV10-2 and J is TRBJ2-1, with 13 nucleotides matching TRBD2. Germline V lookup: CDR1 WSHSY, CDR2 SAAADI. After removal of 7 bases from V and 8 bases from J, the junction contained 5 bases not matched to a gene. The CDR3 totals 14 residues. CDR3 region: CASTGTSGNYEQFF. The CDR3 DNA sequence: TGCGCCAGCACCGGGACTAGCGGGAACTATGAGCAGTTCTTC.

The V gene is TRBV6-6, the J gene TRBJ2-7; 8 bases are shared with TRBD2. Trimming took 5 bases from V and 7 from J; bases not matched to a gene: 13. Germline lookup yields CDR1 MNHNY and CDR2 SVGAGI (reference sequence). CDR3 size: 15 residues. The DNA for the CDR3 is TGTGCCAGCAGTCTCAGCGGGAGCTCCGGGGCTGAGCAGTACTTC. This encodes CASSLSGSSGAEQYF.

The chain combines TRBV2 with TRBJ2-2, with D possibly matching TRBD1 (6 bases). The V gene lost 3 bases and the J gene lost 1 base, with 12 bases spanning the gap. Germline V lookup: CDR1 SNHLY, CDR2 FYNNEI. This CDR3 is built from 16 residues. The CDR3 sequence is CASSEPGHMNTGELFF. In DNA form, the CDR3 reads TGTGCCAGCAGTGAGCCGGGACATATGAACACCGGGGAGCTGTTTTTT. The full variable domain, rest sourced from reference TRBV2 and TRBJ2-2, is EPEVTQTPSHQVTQMGQEVILRCVPISNHLYFYWYRQILGQKVEFLVSFYNNEISEKSEIFDDQFSVERPDGSNFTLKIRSTKLEDSAMYFCASSEPGHMNTGELFFGEGSRLTVL.

This rearrangement joins TRBV28 to TRBJ2-1; no clear D. Germline loops: CDR1 MDHEN, CDR2 SYDVKM. The CDR3 is 13 amino acids. Trimming cost V 4 bases and J 1 base, with 5 bases left between them. The CDR3 loop reads CASSSSSYNEQFF. The CDR3, as DNA: TGTGCCAGCAGTTCTTCTTCCTACAATGAGCAGTTCTTC.

The CDR3 nucleotides read TGCGCCAGCAGCCAAGATTTACGGGGGGGCGCAGATACGCAGTATTTT. Amino acids: CASSQDLRGGADTQYF. The V gene is TRBV4-1, the J gene TRBJ2-3; TRBD2 aligns across 8 bases. CDR1 is MGHRA, CDR2 YSYEKL, per germline. CDR3 length: 16 residues. With V trimmed by 0 bases and J by 4 bases, 6 bases remained unmatched.

This chain joins TRBV5-4 and TRBJ2-5; 11 positions match TRBD2. Trimming took 3 bases from V and 4 from J; bases not matched to a gene: 8. This CDR3 is built from 16 residues. The germline gives CDR1 SGHNT, CDR2 YYREEE (reference sequence). CDR3: CASSSSDLAGGETQYF. The CDR3 nucleotides read TGTGCCAGCAGCTCATCCGACCTAGCGGGGGGAGAGACCCAGTACTTC.

This clone was counted once. The gene calls are TRBV7-9 and TRBJ2-7; D is perhaps TRBD2 (5 bases). The V gene lost 4 bases and the J gene lost 6 bases, with 13 bases spanning the gap. This CDR3 region has 13 residues. Germline assignment: CDR1 SEHNR and CDR2 FQNEAQ (reference sequence). This CDR3 is CASSSSNGVEQYF. For the CDR3, the DNA is TGTGCCAGCAGCTCATCCAACGGGGTCGAGCAGTACTTC.

V is TRBV6-5 and J is TRBJ2-3, with D maybe TRBD2 (5 bases). Trimming cost V 0 bases and J 6 bases, with 7 bases left between them. The CDR3 is 13 residues long. CDR1 is MNHEY and CDR2 is SVGAGI in the germline V gene. CDR3 in DNA: TGTGCCAGCAGTTACTCGGGGAGCGATACGCAGTATTTT. Translation gives CASSYSGSDTQYF.

This chain joins TRBV15 and TRBJ1-2, with no clear D. This CDR3 comprises 14 residues. The V gene lost 0 bases and the J gene lost 6 bases, with 11 bases spanning the gap. Looked up from germline, CDR1 is LNHNV and CDR2 is YYDKDF (reference sequence). The CDR3 coding sequence is TGTGCCACCAGCAGAGATCCCCTCAGGCATGGCTACACCTTC. This encodes CATSRDPLRHGYTF.

CDR3 region: CGGLITDTQYF. CDR3 DNA sequence: TGCGGAGGACTAATCACAGATACGCAGTATTTT. The rearrangement joins TRBV20-1 to TRBJ2-3; the D gene is possibly TRBD2 (6 bases). The CDR3 has 11 residues. Germline V CDR1 and CDR2: DFQATT, SNEGSKA (reference sequence).